One and the same sample provided the 5 T cell receptor beta chains below, sequenced in a study of shared clonotypes between healthy human individuals. TCRdb's table, derived via immunoSEQ multiplex PCR, lists solely in-frame clones and lacks some. The top ten hold around 1.2% of the sample, which has around 2,000,000 clones, roughly 95% seen once. CD45RO-negative, CCR7-selected cells formed the naive CD8 fraction, which excluded terminally differentiated effector memory CD45RA+ cells. Sequencing was carried out using naive CD8+ T cells sorted from blood. The origin of the receptors is a man between 18 and 35 years old in good health.

The chain has TRBV4-3 and TRBJ2-1; D unresolved. This CDR3 is built from 17 residues. The V and J ends lost 0 bases and 0 bases respectively, with 12 bases between them. The germline CDR1 and CDR2 sequences are LGHNA and YSLEER. For the CDR3, the DNA is TGCGCCAGCAGCCAAGATTTCAGCTTCCCCTCCTACAATGAGCAGTTCTTC. It codes for CASSQDFSFPSYNEQFF.

This clone was detected once. This chain joins TRBV29-1 and TRBJ1-3; no clear D gene. The V end was cut by 1 base, the J end by 0 bases, with 10 bases between. Per the germline V gene, CDR1 is SQVTM and CDR2 is ANQGSEA. The length of the CDR3 is 15 residues. The CDR3 is CSVEVAASSGNTIYF. The CDR3, as DNA: TGCAGCGTTGAAGTGGCAGCCAGCTCTGGAAACACCATATATTTT.

The V and J genes are TRBV27 and TRBJ2-7; no firm D call. The V gene lost 6 bases and the J gene lost 6 bases, with 15 bases spanning the gap. The CDR3 loop spans 13 amino acids. Germline lookup yields CDR1 MNHEY and CDR2 SMNVEV (reference sequence). The CDR3 loop is CASSPGPKTEQYF. CDR3 coding DNA: TGTGCCAGCAGCCCGGGCCCTAAGACCGAGCAGTACTTC.

The chain uses TRBV5-4 and TRBJ1-1; D is ambiguous. The V end was cut by 3 bases, the J end by 0 bases, with 12 bases between. Per germline, CDR1 SGHNT and CDR2 YYREEE (reference sequence). The CDR3 covers 15 residues. Written as DNA, the CDR3 is TGTGCCAGCAGCTCGGATACGAACCTGAACACTGAAGCTTTCTTT. Residues: CASSSDTNLNTEAFF. The full variable domain, rest sourced from reference TRBV5-4 and TRBJ1-1, is ETGVTQSPTHLIKTRGQQVTLRCSSQSGHNTVSWYQQALGQGPQFIFQYYREEENGRGNFPPRFSGLQFPNYSSELNVNALELDDSALYLCASSSDTNLNTEAFFGQGTRLTVV.

V gene TRBV7-6 combines with J gene TRBJ2-7; 8 bases line up with TRBD1. The CDR3 loop spans 17 amino acids. V was pared by 3 bases and J by 5 bases, with 15 bases of the junction left unmatched. Germline V gene lookup returns CDR1 SGHVS and CDR2 FNYEAQ. The CDR3 bases are TGTGCCAGCAGCTTTATCTTCGGTGACAGGGGTTTAGACGAGCAGTACTTC. It specifies CASSFIFGDRGLDEQYF.